This T cell receptor (beta chain) emerged from a study of early T cells in non-severe SARS-CoV-2 infection. This clonotype was picked up many times. Its antigen is currently unknown. Study observations and caveats: The matching step, a VDJdb search, favored anti-spike CD8 responses and missed private and CD4 specificities.

Trimming left V 6 bases short and J 5 bases short, with 11 bases between. In germline, CDR1 is MNHNY, CDR2 SVGAGI (reference sequence). The CDR3 spans 12 residues. MiXCR, applied by TCRdb to the 5' RACE reads, yields one record per CDR3 protein. The table records around 76,000 distinct CDR3 sequences, around 10% of them present only once. The receptor was isolated from an adult who was a healthcare worker with PCR-confirmed SARS-CoV-2 infection or an uninfected control (not recorded which). The chain joins TRBV6-6 to TRBJ2-7, with a weak D call TRBD1 (6 bases). The sample was whole blood. CDR3 DNA: TGTGCCAGCAGATCACAGGGAAACGAGCAGTACTTC. As protein: CASRSQGNEQYF.